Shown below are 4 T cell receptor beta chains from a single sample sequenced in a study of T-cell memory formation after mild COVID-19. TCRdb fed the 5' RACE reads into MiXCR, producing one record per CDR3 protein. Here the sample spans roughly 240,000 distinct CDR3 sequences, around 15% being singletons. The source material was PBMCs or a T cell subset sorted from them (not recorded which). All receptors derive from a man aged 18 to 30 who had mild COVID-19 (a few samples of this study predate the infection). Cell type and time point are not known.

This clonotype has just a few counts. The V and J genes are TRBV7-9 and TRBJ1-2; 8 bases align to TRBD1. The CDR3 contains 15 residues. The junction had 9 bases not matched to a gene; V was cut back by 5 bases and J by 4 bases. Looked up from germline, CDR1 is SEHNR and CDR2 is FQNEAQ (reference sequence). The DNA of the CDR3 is TGTGCCAGCAGCCCCTTAACAGGGGGAGGCTATGGCTACACCTTC. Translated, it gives CASSPLTGGGYGYTF.

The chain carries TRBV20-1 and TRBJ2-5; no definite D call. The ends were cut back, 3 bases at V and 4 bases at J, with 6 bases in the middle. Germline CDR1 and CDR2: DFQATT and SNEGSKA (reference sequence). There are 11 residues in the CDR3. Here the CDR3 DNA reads TGCAGTGCTAGTCGCCCAGAGACCCAGTACTTC. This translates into CSASRPETQYF.

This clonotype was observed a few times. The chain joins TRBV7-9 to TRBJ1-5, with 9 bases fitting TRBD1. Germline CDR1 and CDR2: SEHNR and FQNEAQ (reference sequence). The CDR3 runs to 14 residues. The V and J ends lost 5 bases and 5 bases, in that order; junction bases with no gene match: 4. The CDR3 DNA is TGTGCCAGCAGCACTGGACAGGGGTATCAGCCCCAGCATTTT. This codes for CASSTGQGYQPQHF.

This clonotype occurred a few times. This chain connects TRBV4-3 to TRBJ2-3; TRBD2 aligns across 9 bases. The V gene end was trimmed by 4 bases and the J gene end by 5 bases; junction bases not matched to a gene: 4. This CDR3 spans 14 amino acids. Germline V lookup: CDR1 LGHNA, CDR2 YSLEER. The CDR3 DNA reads TGCGCCAGCAGCCCGCGGGGGGGGGGAGATACGCAGTATTTT. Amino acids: CASSPRGGGDTQYF.